Shown below are 27 T cell receptor beta chains from a single sample sequenced in a study of blood T cell repertoires in COVID-19. Here immunoSEQ multiplex PCR was the method, and the copy in TCRdb shows in-frame clones only, minus some. Of fewer than 200,000 clones listed, 80% are singletons. The sequenced sample was peripheral blood. The receptors derive from a man in his sixties with acute or convalescent COVID-19.

The CDR3 reads CATSDVDVRGSNQPQHF. The CDR3, as DNA: TGTGCCACCAGTGATGTTGACGTTAGGGGTAGCAATCAGCCCCAGCATTTT. The chain combines TRBV24-1 with TRBJ1-5; D is perhaps TRBD1 (5 bases). The germline CDR1 and CDR2 sequences are KGHDR and SFDVKD. V gave up 3 bases and J gave up 0 bases, with 14 bases separating them. The length of the CDR3 is 17 residues.

J is TRBJ1-1 and V is TRBV27; 7 nucleotides match TRBD1. V lost 2 bases to trimming and J lost 7 bases; unmatched junction nucleotides: 4. The CDR3 sequence is 13 residues long. Germline V gene data show CDR1 as MNHEY and CDR2 as SMNVEV (reference sequence). The chain's CDR3 is CASSLVGTDEAFF. The CDR3 coding sequence is TGTGCCAGCAGTTTAGTCGGGACAGATGAAGCTTTCTTT.

The rearrangement uses TRBV6-5 and TRBJ1-4; D gene ambiguous. Trimming left V 10 bases short and J 3 bases short, with 12 bases between. This CDR3 region has 13 residues. Germline V gene sequence: CDR1 MNHEY, CDR2 SVGAGI. For the CDR3, the DNA is TGTGCCACCATGTACGGGTCTAATGAAAAACTGTTTTTT. Translation: CATMYGSNEKLFF.

V usage is TRBV10-2 and J usage is TRBJ1-6; perhaps TRBD1 as D (5 bases). Germline V gene lookup returns CDR1 WSHSY and CDR2 SAAADI. The ends were cut back, 7 bases at V and 10 bases at J, with 14 bases in the middle. The CDR3 runs 13 residues. The CDR3 loop is CASMPGVGSPLHF. CDR3 nucleotides: TGCGCCAGCATGCCGGGGGTAGGCTCACCCCTCCACTTT.

This rearrangement joins TRBV6-5 to TRBJ2-3; maybe TRBD1 (6 bases). The ends were cut back, 4 bases at V and 10 bases at J, with 12 bases in the middle. CDR3 length: 12 residues. Germline V lookup: CDR1 MNHEY, CDR2 SVGAGI. The CDR3 loop is CASSSSRGPQYF. The CDR3 DNA reads TGTGCCAGCAGTTCGAGCAGGGGTCCGCAGTATTTT.

The rearrangement links TRBV9 to TRBJ1-3; 10 nucleotides match TRBD1. J lost 6 bases, V lost 0 bases, and 0 bases had no gene match. The CDR3 length is 14 residues. Germline CDR1 and CDR2: SGDLS and YYNGEE. CDR3 amino acids: CASSVGQGANTIYF. Here the CDR3 DNA reads TGTGCCAGCAGCGTAGGACAGGGGGCAAACACCATATATTTT. The full variable domain, with the rest looked up from reference TRBV9 and TRBJ1-3, is DSGVTQTPKHLITATGQRVTLRCSPRSGDLSVYWYQQSLDQGLQFLIQYYNGEERAKGNILERFSAQQFPDLHSELNLSSLELGDSALYFCASSVGQGANTIYFGEGSWLTVV.

This chain connects TRBV28 to TRBJ2-3; the D gene is possibly TRBD2 (6 bases). The V end was cut by 6 bases, the J end by 0 bases, with 16 bases between. This CDR3 has 16 amino acids. CDR1 and CDR2 (germline): MDHEN, SYDVKM. Written as DNA, the CDR3 is TGTGCCAGCAGCCCAACACGGGGGAGTAGCACAGATACGCAGTATTTT. It codes for CASSPTRGSSTDTQYF.

The rearrangement uses TRBV2 and TRBJ2-1, with D perhaps matching TRBD2 (5 bases). The CDR3 totals 11 residues. Between the trimmed V and J ends, which lost 8 bases and 4 bases, there was a span of 6 bases. Germline V gene lookup returns CDR1 SNHLY and CDR2 FYNNEI. The CDR3 DNA sequence: TGTGCCAGCCGGGAATACAATGAGCAGTTCTTC. This sequence encodes CASREYNEQFF.

CDR3 DNA: TGTGCCAGCAGCCGCAGTGGGGGGGAGCAGTTCTTC. It translates to CASSRSGGEQFF. The chain couples TRBV9 to TRBJ2-1, with D possibly being TRBD2 (6 bases). CDR3 length: 12 residues. Trimming pared 4 bases from V and 10 bases from J, leaving 12 bases between. From germline, CDR1 is SGDLS and CDR2 YYNGEE.

V and J are TRBV19 and TRBJ2-7; possible D gene TRBD2, 5 bases. Germline CDR1 reads LNHDA; CDR2 reads SQIVND (reference sequence). The V and J ends lost 1 base and 7 bases respectively, with 14 bases between them. There are 14 residues in the CDR3. The DNA for the CDR3 is TGTGCCAGTAGTATAGTGGCCAGGACTTCAGAGCAGTACTTC. Protein: CASSIVARTSEQYF.

This clone was counted a single time. The chain employs TRBV7-2 and TRBJ1-3; a weak D match, TRBD1 (5 bases). Trimming cost V 4 bases and J 0 bases, with 13 bases left between them. Germline V lookup: CDR1 SGHTA, CDR2 FQGNSA. This CDR3 has 16 amino acids. The CDR3 sequence: CASSSGTFTSGNTIYF. CDR3 coding DNA: TGTGCCAGCAGCTCGGGGACTTTTACCTCTGGAAACACCATATATTTT.

The rearrangement joins TRBV9 to TRBJ2-7; 8 bases align to TRBD1. This CDR3 has 15 residues. The germline V gene encodes CDR1 SGDLS and CDR2 YYNGEE. V shed 0 bases, J shed 2 bases, and the junction held 4 bases outside the gene matches. The CDR3 DNA sequence: TGTGCCAGCAGCGTAGTACCGACAGGGGCCTACGAGCAGTACTTC. Protein: CASSVVPTGAYEQYF.

V usage is TRBV9 and J usage is TRBJ1-3; D remains unclear. This CDR3 spans 17 amino acids. Germline lookup yields CDR1 SGDLS and CDR2 YYNGEE. V lost 0 bases and J lost 0, with 13 bases in between. The CDR3 nucleotides are TGTGCCAGCAGCGTAGGGAGCGAGGCCAGCTCTGGAAACACCATATATTTT. It translates to CASSVGSEASSGNTIYF.

The rearrangement joins TRBV30 to TRBJ1-6; TRBD1 agrees at 7 bases. Trimming removed 0 bases from V and 0 bases from J; junction bases left unmatched: 5. Per germline, CDR1 GTSNPN and CDR2 SVGIG (reference sequence). The CDR3 extends over 17 amino acids. The CDR3: CAWSVGGSSSYNSPLHF. In nucleotides, the CDR3 is TGTGCCTGGAGTGTAGGGGGCTCGAGCTCCTATAATTCACCCCTCCACTTT.

The rearrangement joins TRBV19 to TRBJ1-5; D gene ambiguous. Trimming removed 7 bases at V and 3 bases at J, with 10 bases between. Germline V gene lookup returns CDR1 LNHDA and CDR2 SQIVND (reference sequence). The CDR3 consists of 13 residues. The chain's CDR3 is CASTDLNNQPQHF. The CDR3 nucleotides read TGTGCCAGTACAGATCTTAACAATCAGCCCCAGCATTTT.

About this clone itself: This CDR3 is also generated by other DNA sequences in the sample. This chain joins TRBV9 and TRBJ1-5; D is unresolved. V was shortened by 0 bases and J by 2 bases, with 9 bases between the two germline ends. CDR3 length: 15 residues. Germline V gene data show CDR1 as SGDLS and CDR2 as YYNGEE. The CDR3 loop is CASSVGTVGNQPQHF. The CDR3 bases are TGTGCCAGCAGCGTAGGCACGGTTGGCAATCAGCCCCAGCATTTT.

The V gene is TRBV5-1, the J gene TRBJ1-6; 7 bases align to TRBD1. J was trimmed by 7 bases and V by 0 bases; bases with no gene match: 4. Germline-derived CDR1 and CDR2 are SGHRS and YFSETQ. This CDR3 spans 15 amino acids. CDR3 bases: TGCGCCAGCAGCTTGGAGGGGGCGGGGAATTCACCCCTCCACTTT. Its translation is CASSLEGAGNSPLHF.

This sequence joins TRBV4-1 and TRBJ1-6; D is unresolved. Germline values: CDR1 MGHRA, CDR2 YSYEKL. The CDR3 consists of 13 residues. V gave up 1 base and J gave up 7 bases, with 5 bases separating them. The DNA of the CDR3 is TGCGCCAGCAGCCAAGCCGAGAATTCACCCCTCCACTTT. Protein product: CASSQAENSPLHF.

The V call is TRBV19, the J call TRBJ1-5, with 7 bases matching TRBD1. The germline V gene has CDR1 LNHDA and CDR2 SQIVND (reference sequence). The CDR3 extends over 16 amino acids. V shed 7 bases and J 3 bases; nucleotides not matched to a gene: 12. CDR3 nucleotides: TGTGCCAGTACAGGGACGGAGGGGGCCCCCAATCAGCCCCAGCATTTT. Protein product: CASTGTEGAPNQPQHF.

The chain joins TRBV2 to TRBJ2-7; maybe TRBD2 (6 bases). The V and J ends lost 7 bases and 0 bases respectively, with 13 bases between them. The V gene's germline CDR1 is SNHLY and CDR2 FYNNEI. The length of the CDR3 is 14 residues. CDR3 bases: TGTGCCAGCACTGCGTGGGAGGCCTCCTACGAGCAGTACTTC. Its protein is CASTAWEASYEQYF. Full variable domain (rest looked up from reference TRBV2 and TRBJ2-7): EPEVTQTPSHQVTQMGQEVILRCVPISNHLYFYWYRQILGQKVEFLVSFYNNEISEKSEIFDDQFSVERPDGSNFTLKIRSTKLEDSAMYFCASTAWEASYEQYFGPGTRLTVT.

The chain carries TRBV11-3 and TRBJ2-3; D not certain. This CDR3 is built from 13 residues. The germline CDR1 and CDR2 sequences are SGHNT and YENEEA. Trimming removed 3 bases from V and 0 bases from J, with 4 bases in between. DNA for the CDR3: TGTGCCAGCAGCTTTCGGAGCACAGATACGCAGTATTTT. This translates into CASSFRSTDTQYF.

V is TRBV11-2 and J is TRBJ1-4, with D perhaps TRBD1 (6 bases). With 5 bases removed from V and 7 bases from J, the gap between germline ends came to 14 bases. Germline V CDR1 and CDR2: SGHAT, FQNNGV. The CDR3 runs to 14 residues. In DNA form, the CDR3 reads TGTGCCAGCAGCGCTCGGACAGAGACTGAAAAACTGTTTTTT. As protein: CASSARTETEKLFF.

The CDR3 nucleotides read TGTGCCACCAGCAGGACAGCCTTTAATTCACCCCTCCACTTT. It specifies CATSRTAFNSPLHF. The V gene is TRBV15, the J gene TRBJ1-6; maybe TRBD1 (5 bases). The CDR3 sequence is 14 residues long. Germline CDR1 is LNHNV and CDR2 is YYDKDF (reference sequence). V was shortened by 3 bases and J by 6 bases, with 9 bases between the two germline ends. Supplemented by reference TRBV15 and TRBJ1-6, the full variable domain reads DAMVIQNPRYQVTQFGKPVTLSCSQTLNHNVMYWYQQKSSQAPKLLFHYYDKDFNNEADTPDNFQSRRPNTSFCFLDIRSPGLGDTAMYLCATSRTAFNSPLHFGNGTRLTVT.

The chain has TRBV18 and TRBJ1-2; TRBD1 might be the D (5 bases). The CDR3 totals 16 residues. CDR1 and CDR2 (germline): KGHSH, LQKENI. Trimming removed 0 bases at V and 8 bases at J, with 19 bases between. CDR3 sequence reads: CASSPPSLAGKEGYTF. CDR3 sequence (DNA): TGTGCCAGCTCACCACCTTCGTTGGCAGGGAAGGAGGGCTACACCTTC.

The chain recombines TRBV11-2 with TRBJ2-1, with TRBD2 as a possible D gene (6 bases). Germline V lookup: CDR1 SGHAT, CDR2 FQNNGV. The V end lost 5 bases, the J end lost 5 bases, and 16 bases lay between the germline ends. The CDR3 spans 15 residues. CDR3 sequence reads: CASSPPGLGDNEQFF. Written as DNA, the CDR3 is TGTGCCAGCAGCCCCCCGGGACTCGGAGACAATGAGCAGTTCTTC.

This clone was found a few times. The J gene is TRBJ1-6, the V gene TRBV30; possibly TRBD1 for D (5 bases). This CDR3 has 19 residues. The germline gives CDR1 GTSNPN, CDR2 SVGIG (reference sequence). Trimming stripped 3 bases from V and 0 bases from J, with 21 bases between. CDR3 DNA: TGTGCCTGGAGCGCGCCTAGGGGTTTCTGGAGCTCCTATAATTCACCCCTCCACTTT. Its protein product is CAWSAPRGFWSSYNSPLHF.

V and J are TRBV12-3 or TRBV12-4 and TRBJ2-7; D is possibly TRBD1 (6 bases). This CDR3 has 13 residues. V was pared by 2 bases and J by 6 bases, with 11 bases between. The CDR3: CASSLNRVSEQYF. CDR3 coding DNA: TGTGCCAGCAGTTTAAACAGGGTCTCCGAGCAGTACTTC.